This T cell receptor (beta chain) was observed in a study of T cell responses to AZD1222 COVID-19 vaccine. General study points: Two AZD1222 administrations were followed by greater Spike-specific TCR breadth and depth.

V was pared by 5 bases and J by 0 bases, with 11 bases between. CDR3 length: 16 amino acids. CDR1 ENHRY and CDR2 SYGVKD come from the germline V gene. As concerns this clone: Its antigen is unidentified.

The repertoire was sequenced with immunoSEQ multiplex PCR; TCRdb's copy has only in-frame clones and lacks some. The sample includes 99,000 or so clones, 70% to 90% of them seen just once. This clonotype originated in an adult in good health. Specimen: peripheral blood, collected on day 0 of AZD1222 vaccination. The chain uses TRBV10-3 and TRBJ2-6; tentative D call: TRBD2 (5 bases). As DNA, the CDR3 is TGTGCCATCAGTACCGGGATTACCTCTGGGGCCAACGTCCTGACTTTC. This translates into CAISTGITSGANVLTF.